The entry below gives a single TCR beta chain sequence along with its context. These data are taken from a study of cytomegalovirus exposure and HLA in healthy donors. J gave up 9 bases and V 2 bases, and 10 bases lay outside the gene matches. The CDR3 has 15 amino acids. The germline CDR1 and CDR2 sequences are SGHKS and YYEKEE (reference sequence). Use of 60 Vbeta and 13 Jbeta primers characterized the PCR. The method was immunoSEQ multiplex PCR; TCRdb's version includes in-frame clones alone and lacks a portion of them. The sample consists of more than 95,000 clones, 60% to 80% of them appearing once.

The clonotype was recovered from a man in his sixties in good health and CMV-seropositive. V usage is TRBV5-5 and J usage is TRBJ2-1, with TRBD2 matching over 8 bases. What was sequenced was PBMCs. The CDR3: CASSFEAGVRGEQFF. CDR3 nucleotides: TGTGCCAGCAGCTTCGAAGCGGGGGTCCGTGGTGAGCAGTTCTTC.